This T cell receptor (beta chain) was retrieved from a study of OX40 agonist ivuxolimab in advanced cancers. The CDR3 covers 14 residues. Germline CDR1 and CDR2: SGHNT and YYREEE (reference sequence). V gave up 4 bases and J gave up 6 bases, with 11 bases separating them. Generated by immunoSEQ multiplex PCR, the TCRdb table keeps only in-frame clones and is missing some. The sample consists of 13,000 or so clones, approximately 80% of them appearing once. Blood sampling took place at baseline, cycle 4 day 1, and cycle 7 day 1. Sequencing was performed on CD4+ or CD8+ T cells sorted from blood, taken in a trial of the OX40 agonist ivuxolimab. This chain connects TRBV5-4 to TRBJ1-6; D remains unclear. The sequence was collected from an adult with an advanced solid tumor such as melanoma, head and neck, liver or kidney cancer. This CDR3 is CASSPRPVNSPLHF. CDR3 in DNA: TGTGCCAGCAGCCCCAGGCCAGTTAATTCACCCCTCCACTTT.